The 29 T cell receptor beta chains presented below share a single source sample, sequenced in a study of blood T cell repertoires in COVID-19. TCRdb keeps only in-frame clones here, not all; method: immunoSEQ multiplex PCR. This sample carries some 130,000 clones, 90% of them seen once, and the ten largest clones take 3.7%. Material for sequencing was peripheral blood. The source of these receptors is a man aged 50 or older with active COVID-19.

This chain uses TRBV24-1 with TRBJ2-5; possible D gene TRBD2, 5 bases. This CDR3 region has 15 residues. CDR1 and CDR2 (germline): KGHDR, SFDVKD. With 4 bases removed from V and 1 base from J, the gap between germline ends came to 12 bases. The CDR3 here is CATSDAGGSQETQYF. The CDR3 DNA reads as TGTGCCACCAGTGACGCGGGCGGGTCCCAAGAGACCCAGTACTTC.

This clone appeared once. Here the CDR3 reads CASSYRQGRTGELFF. Here the CDR3 DNA reads TGTGCCAGCAGTTACCGACAGGGTCGGACCGGGGAGCTGTTTTTT. The V gene is TRBV6-5, the J gene TRBJ2-2; 7 bases fit TRBD1. J gave up 5 bases and V 2 bases, and 5 bases lay outside the gene matches. CDR3 length: 15 residues. Germline V gives CDR1 MNHEY, CDR2 SVGAGI.

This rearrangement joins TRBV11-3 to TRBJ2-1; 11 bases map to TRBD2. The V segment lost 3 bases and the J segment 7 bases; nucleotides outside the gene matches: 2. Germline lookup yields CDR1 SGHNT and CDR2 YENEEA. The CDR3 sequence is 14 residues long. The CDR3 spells CASSLRLAGNEQFF. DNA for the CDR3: TGTGCCAGCAGCTTGAGACTAGCGGGGAATGAGCAGTTCTTC.

DNA of the CDR3: TGTGCCAGTAGTCAAACCAGCGGGGGGGACACAGATACGCAGTATTTT. As protein: CASSQTSGGDTDTQYF. This chain uses TRBV19 with TRBJ2-3; 10 positions agree with TRBD2. Per the germline V gene, CDR1 is LNHDA and CDR2 is SQIVND (reference sequence). J gave up 2 bases and V 5 bases, and 7 bases lay outside the gene matches. The CDR3 totals 16 residues.

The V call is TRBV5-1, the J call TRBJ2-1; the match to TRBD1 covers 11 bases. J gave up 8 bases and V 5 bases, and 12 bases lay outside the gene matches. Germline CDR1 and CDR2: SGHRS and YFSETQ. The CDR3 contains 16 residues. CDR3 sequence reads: CASRQRPGQGGDEQFF. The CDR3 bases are TGCGCCAGCAGACAACGCCCGGGACAGGGGGGCGATGAGCAGTTCTTC.

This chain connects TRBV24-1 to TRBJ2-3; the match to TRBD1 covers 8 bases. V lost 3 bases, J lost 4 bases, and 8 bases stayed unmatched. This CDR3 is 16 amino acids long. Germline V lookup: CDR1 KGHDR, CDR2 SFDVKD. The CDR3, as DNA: TGTGCCACCAGTGATCCAGGGGGCGCGGCAGCAGATACGCAGTATTTT. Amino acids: CATSDPGGAAADTQYF.

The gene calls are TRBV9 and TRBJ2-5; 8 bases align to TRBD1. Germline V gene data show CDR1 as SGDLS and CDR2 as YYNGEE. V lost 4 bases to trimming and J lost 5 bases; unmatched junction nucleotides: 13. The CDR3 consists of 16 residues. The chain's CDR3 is CASSSQGQGMWETQYF. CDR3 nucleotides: TGTGCCAGCAGCTCCCAAGGACAGGGCATGTGGGAGACCCAGTACTTC.

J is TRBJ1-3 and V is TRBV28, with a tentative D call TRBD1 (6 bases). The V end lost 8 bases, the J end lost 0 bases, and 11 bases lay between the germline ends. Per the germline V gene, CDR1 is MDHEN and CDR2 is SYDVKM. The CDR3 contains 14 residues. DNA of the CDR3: TGTGCCAGCGGGACACCCGACTCTGGAAACACCATATATTTT. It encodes CASGTPDSGNTIYF.

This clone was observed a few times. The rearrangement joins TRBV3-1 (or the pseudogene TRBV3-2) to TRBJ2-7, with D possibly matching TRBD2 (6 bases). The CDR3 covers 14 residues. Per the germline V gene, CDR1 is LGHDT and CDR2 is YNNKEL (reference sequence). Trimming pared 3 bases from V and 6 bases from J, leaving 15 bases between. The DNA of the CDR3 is TGTGCCAGCAGCCAGGCGGGACCCCGAGGCGAGCAGTACTTC. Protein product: CASSQAGPRGEQYF.

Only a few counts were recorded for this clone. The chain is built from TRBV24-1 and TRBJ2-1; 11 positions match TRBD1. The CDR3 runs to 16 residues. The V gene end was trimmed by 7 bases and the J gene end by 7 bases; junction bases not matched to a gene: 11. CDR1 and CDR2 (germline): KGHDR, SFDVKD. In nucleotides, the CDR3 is TGTGCCACCAGCCCCTCCGGACAGGGGGCGAAAAATGAGCAGTTCTTC. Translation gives CATSPSGQGAKNEQFF.

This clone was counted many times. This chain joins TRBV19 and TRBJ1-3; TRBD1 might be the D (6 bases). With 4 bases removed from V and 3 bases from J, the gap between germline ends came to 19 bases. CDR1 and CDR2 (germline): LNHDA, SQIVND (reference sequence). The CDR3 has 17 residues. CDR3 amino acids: CASSKGGPNSGGNTIYF. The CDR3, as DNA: TGTGCCAGTAGTAAAGGGGGACCGAACAGCGGTGGAAACACCATATATTTT.

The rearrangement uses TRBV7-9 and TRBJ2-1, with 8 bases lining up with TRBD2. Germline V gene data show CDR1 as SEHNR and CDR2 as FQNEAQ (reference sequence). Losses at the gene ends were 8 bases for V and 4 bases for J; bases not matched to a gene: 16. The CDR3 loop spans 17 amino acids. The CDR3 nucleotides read TGTGCCAGCGTTAGGGGCGGGGGGACCCCCTCTTACAATGAGCAGTTCTTC. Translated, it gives CASVRGGGTPSYNEQFF.

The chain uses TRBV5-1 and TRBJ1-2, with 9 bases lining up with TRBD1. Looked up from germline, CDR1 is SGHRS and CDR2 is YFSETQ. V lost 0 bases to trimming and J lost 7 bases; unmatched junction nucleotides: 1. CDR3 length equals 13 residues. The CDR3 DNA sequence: TGCGCCAGCAGCTTGGAGACAGGGGGTGGCTACACCTTC. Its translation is CASSLETGGGYTF.

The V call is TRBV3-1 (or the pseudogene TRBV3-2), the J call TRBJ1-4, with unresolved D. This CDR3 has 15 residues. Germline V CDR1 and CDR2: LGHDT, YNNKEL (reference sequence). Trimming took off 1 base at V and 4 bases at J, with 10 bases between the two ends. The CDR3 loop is CASSQGAIGNEKLFF. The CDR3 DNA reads TGTGCCAGCAGCCAAGGGGCCATCGGTAATGAAAAACTGTTTTTT.

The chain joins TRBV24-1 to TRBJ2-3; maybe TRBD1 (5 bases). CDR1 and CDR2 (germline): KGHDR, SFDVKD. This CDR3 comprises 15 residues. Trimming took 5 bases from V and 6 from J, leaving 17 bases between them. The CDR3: CATSAGRVVSDTQYF. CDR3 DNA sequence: TGTGCCACCAGTGCAGGCAGGGTGGTGTCGGATACGCAGTATTTT.

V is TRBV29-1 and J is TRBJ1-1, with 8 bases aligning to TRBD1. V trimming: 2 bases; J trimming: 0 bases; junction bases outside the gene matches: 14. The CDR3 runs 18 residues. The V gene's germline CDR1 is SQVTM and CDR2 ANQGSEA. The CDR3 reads CSVERAGGFFGLNTEAFF. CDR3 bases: TGCAGCGTTGAAAGGGCAGGGGGCTTTTTTGGGTTGAACACTGAAGCTTTCTTT.

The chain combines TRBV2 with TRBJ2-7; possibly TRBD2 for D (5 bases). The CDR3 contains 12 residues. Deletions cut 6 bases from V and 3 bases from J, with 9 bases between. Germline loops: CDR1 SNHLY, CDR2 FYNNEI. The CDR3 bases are TGTGCCAGCAGAAGAGGGAACTACGAGCAGTACGTC. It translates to CASRRGNYEQYV.

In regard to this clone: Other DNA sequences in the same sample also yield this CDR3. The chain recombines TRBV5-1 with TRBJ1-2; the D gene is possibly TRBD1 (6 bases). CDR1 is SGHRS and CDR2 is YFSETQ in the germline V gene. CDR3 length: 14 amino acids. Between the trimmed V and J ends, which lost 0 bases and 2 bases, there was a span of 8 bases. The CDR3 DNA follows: TGCGCCAGCAGCTTGGGCCAGGGGAACTATGGCTACACCTTC. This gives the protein CASSLGQGNYGYTF.

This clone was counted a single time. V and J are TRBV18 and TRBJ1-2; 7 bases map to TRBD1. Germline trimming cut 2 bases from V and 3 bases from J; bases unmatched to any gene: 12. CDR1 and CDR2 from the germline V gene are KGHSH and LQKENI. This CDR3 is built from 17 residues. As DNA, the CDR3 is TGTGCCAGCTCACCAAGTGGGCGAACAGGGGTCGACTATGGCTACACCTTC. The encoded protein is CASSPSGRTGVDYGYTF.

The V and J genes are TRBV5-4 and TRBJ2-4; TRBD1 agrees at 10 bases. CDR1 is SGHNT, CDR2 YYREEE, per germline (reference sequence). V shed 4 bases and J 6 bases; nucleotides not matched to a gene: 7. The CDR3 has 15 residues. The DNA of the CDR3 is TGTGCCAGCAGCCCGAGGACAGGGGGAGGAAACATTCAGTACTTC. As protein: CASSPRTGGGNIQYF.

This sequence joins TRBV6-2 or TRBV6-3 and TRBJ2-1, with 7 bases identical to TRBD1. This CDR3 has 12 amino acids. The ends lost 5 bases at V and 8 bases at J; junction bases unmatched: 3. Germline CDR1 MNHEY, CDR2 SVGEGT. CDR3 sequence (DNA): TGTGCCAGCAGTCCCAGGGGGTATGAGCAGTTCTTC. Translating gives CASSPRGYEQFF.

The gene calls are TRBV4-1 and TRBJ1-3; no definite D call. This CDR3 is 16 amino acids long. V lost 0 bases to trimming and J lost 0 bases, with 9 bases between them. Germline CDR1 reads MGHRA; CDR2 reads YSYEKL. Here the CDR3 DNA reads TGCGCCAGCAGCCAAGACATCACGGTCTCTGGAAACACCATATATTTT. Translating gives CASSQDITVSGNTIYF.

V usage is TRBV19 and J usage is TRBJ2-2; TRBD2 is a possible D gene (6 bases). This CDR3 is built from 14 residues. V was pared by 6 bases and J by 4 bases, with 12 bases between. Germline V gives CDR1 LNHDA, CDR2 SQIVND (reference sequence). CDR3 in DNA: TGTGCCAGTAGCTCGGGACTTTTCACCGGGGAGCTGTTTTTT. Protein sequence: CASSSGLFTGELFF.

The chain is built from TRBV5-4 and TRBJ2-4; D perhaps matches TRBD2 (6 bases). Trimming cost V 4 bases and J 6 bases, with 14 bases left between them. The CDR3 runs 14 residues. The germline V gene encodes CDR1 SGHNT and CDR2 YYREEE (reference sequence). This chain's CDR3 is CASSGGLQPNIQYF. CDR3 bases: TGTGCCAGCAGCGGGGGACTCCAACCAAACATTCAGTACTTC.

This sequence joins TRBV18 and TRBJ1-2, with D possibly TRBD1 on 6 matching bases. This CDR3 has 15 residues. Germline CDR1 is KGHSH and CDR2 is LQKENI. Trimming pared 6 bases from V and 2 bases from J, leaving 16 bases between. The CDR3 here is CASSPSTGPNYGYTF. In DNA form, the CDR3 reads TGTGCCAGCTCGCCCAGCACAGGGCCCAACTATGGCTACACCTTC.

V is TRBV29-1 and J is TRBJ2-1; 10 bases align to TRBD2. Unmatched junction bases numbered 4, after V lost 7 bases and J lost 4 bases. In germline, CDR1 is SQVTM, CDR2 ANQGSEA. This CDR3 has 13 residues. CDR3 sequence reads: CSAKAGGYNEQFF. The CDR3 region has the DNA TGCAGCGCCAAAGCGGGGGGGTACAATGAGCAGTTCTTC.

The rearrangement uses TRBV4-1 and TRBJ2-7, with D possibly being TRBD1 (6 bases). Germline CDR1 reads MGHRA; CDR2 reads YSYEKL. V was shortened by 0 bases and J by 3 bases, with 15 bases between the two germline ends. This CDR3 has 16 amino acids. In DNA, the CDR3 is TGCGCCAGCAGCCAAGAGAGTACGGGACACTTCTACGAGCAGTACTTC. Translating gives CASSQESTGHFYEQYF.

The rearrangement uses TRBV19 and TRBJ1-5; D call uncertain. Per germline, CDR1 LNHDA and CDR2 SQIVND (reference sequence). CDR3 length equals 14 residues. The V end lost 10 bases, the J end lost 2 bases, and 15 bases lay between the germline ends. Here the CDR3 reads CATHSGRGNQPQHF. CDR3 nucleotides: TGTGCCACTCACTCGGGTCGGGGCAATCAGCCCCAGCATTTT.

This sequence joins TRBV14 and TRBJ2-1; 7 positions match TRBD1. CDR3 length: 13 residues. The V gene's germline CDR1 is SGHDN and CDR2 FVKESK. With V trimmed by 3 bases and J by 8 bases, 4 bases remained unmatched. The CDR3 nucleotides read TGTGCCAGCAGCCAGGGACAGCGAGATGAGCAGTTCTTC. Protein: CASSQGQRDEQFF.